The 27 T cell receptor beta chains below come from one sample, sequenced in a study of cytomegalovirus exposure and HLA in healthy donors (dated by TCRdb to 2016 to 2017). The library was produced with the immunoSEQ multiplex PCR assay. Drawn from immuneACCESS, this table holds only the in-frame rearrangements with V and J called that TCRdb kept. Clones are partly lost; checked studies trace under half to an unresolved V gene and leave the rest unexplained. The sample yields a few hundred thousand clones; 86% were counted once. The leading ten clones occupy around 1% of the sample. The sample taken for sequencing was PBMCs. The receptors here all came from a woman in her late teens or twenties in good health and CMV-seronegative.

This chain joins TRBV29-1 and TRBJ2-7; perhaps TRBD1 as D (5 bases). V was shortened by 6 bases and J by 5 bases, with 17 bases between the two germline ends. The CDR3 loop spans 13 amino acids. CDR1 SQVTM and CDR2 ANQGSEA come from the germline V gene. The chain's CDR3 is CSVSGYSLNEQYF. The CDR3 nucleotides read TGCAGCGTATCAGGGTATTCCCTCAACGAGCAGTACTTC.

The genes are TRBV6-6 and TRBJ1-5; no clear D gene. The CDR3 is made up of 13 amino acids. The ends were cut back, 4 bases at V and 0 bases at J, with 4 bases in the middle. Per germline, CDR1 MNHNY and CDR2 SVGAGI (reference sequence). CDR3 protein: CASSLDSNQPQHF. In DNA form, the CDR3 reads TGTGCCAGCAGTTTAGATAGCAATCAGCCCCAGCATTTT.

The V and J genes are TRBV29-1 and TRBJ1-1; no clear D. The germline V and J ends were trimmed by 4 bases and 3 bases, with 9 bases remaining between them. CDR3 length equals 12 residues. Looked up from germline, CDR1 is SQVTM and CDR2 is ANQGSEA. CDR3 sequence reads: CSVGSRDTEAFF. DNA for the CDR3: TGCAGCGTTGGGTCGAGGGACACTGAAGCTTTCTTT.

Here the CDR3 DNA reads TGTGCCAGCAGTGAGGCGGGGGGGCTGTCTACCGGGGAGCTGTTTTTT. It yields the protein CASSEAGGLSTGELFF. This chain joins TRBV6-4 and TRBJ2-2; 9 nucleotides agree with TRBD2. The CDR3 is 16 amino acids. Per the germline V gene, CDR1 is MRHNA and CDR2 is SNTAGT. J lost 5 bases, V lost 3 bases, and 7 bases had no gene match.

This chain joins TRBV10-3 and TRBJ2-3, with 13 bases fitting TRBD2. The CDR3 length is 16 residues. The V gene's germline CDR1 is ENHRY and CDR2 SYGVKD. With V trimmed by 4 bases and J by 6 bases, 7 bases remained unmatched. The CDR3 loop reads CAISGSGLAGPDTQYF. The CDR3 coding sequence is TGTGCCATCAGTGGCTCGGGACTAGCGGGGCCCGATACGCAGTATTTT.

The genes are TRBV5-1 and TRBJ2-7, with 11 bases aligning to TRBD2. This CDR3 is built from 15 residues. J lost 7 bases, V lost 1 base, and 7 bases had no gene match. Germline V gene data show CDR1 as SGHRS and CDR2 as YFSETQ. The CDR3 nucleotides read TGCGCCAGCAGCTTGTCCCTAGCGGGGGGCGAGGAGCAGTACTTC. Amino acids: CASSLSLAGGEEQYF.

This chain links TRBV18 with TRBJ2-7; TRBD1 aligns across 7 bases. The CDR3 consists of 14 residues. After removal of 3 bases from V and 2 bases from J, the junction contained 4 bases not matched to a gene. Germline CDR1 KGHSH, CDR2 LQKENI. The DNA of the CDR3 is TGTGCCAGCTCACCTCAGGGGGTCGCCTACGAGCAGTACTTC. It translates to CASSPQGVAYEQYF.

To note about this clone: The sample has other DNA sequences that encode this CDR3 too. This chain's CDR3 is CSASGQETQYF. Written as DNA, the CDR3 is TGCAGTGCTAGCGGCCAAGAGACCCAGTACTTC. This chain links TRBV20-1 with TRBJ2-5; no clear D. Germline loops: CDR1 DFQATT, CDR2 SNEGSKA (reference sequence). V lost 3 bases, J lost 1 base, and 3 bases lay in between. The CDR3 is 11 residues long.

The J gene is TRBJ2-7, the V gene TRBV28; 9 positions agree with TRBD1. V shed 3 bases, J shed 6 bases, and the junction held 6 bases outside the gene matches. CDR3 size: 14 residues. Germline CDR1 is MDHEN and CDR2 is SYDVKM. CDR3 nucleotides: TGTGCCAGCAGTTTTGGGGACAGGGTGGGCGAGCAGTACTTC. Translating gives CASSFGDRVGEQYF.

This chain links TRBV19 with TRBJ2-3, with 8 nucleotides matching TRBD2. This CDR3 is built from 16 residues. The germline V gene encodes CDR1 LNHDA and CDR2 SQIVND (reference sequence). Losses at the gene ends were 0 bases for V and 0 bases for J; bases not matched to a gene: 2. CDR3 residues: CASSIDPSGSTDTQYF. In nucleotides, the CDR3 is TGTGCCAGTAGTATAGACCCTAGCGGGAGCACAGATACGCAGTATTTT.

V usage is TRBV29-1 and J usage is TRBJ1-1, with D maybe TRBD1 (6 bases). Per germline, CDR1 SQVTM and CDR2 ANQGSEA. This CDR3 has 15 residues. V dropped 4 bases and J dropped 5 bases, with 20 bases sitting between them. The CDR3 loop reads CSVVPQGLSETEAFF. DNA for the CDR3: TGCAGCGTTGTTCCACAGGGTCTATCCGAAACTGAAGCTTTCTTT.

This chain links TRBV29-1 with TRBJ1-2; D is unclear. With 5 bases removed from V and 10 bases from J, the gap between germline ends came to 11 bases. The germline CDR1 and CDR2 sequences are SQVTM and ANQGSEA. The CDR3 is 10 amino acids. CDR3 in DNA: TGCAGCGTTCGTGAGGAAGCCTACACCTTC. The encoded protein is CSVREEAYTF.

V and J are TRBV5-1 and TRBJ2-3; 11 bases are a match to TRBD2. Trimming removed 5 bases from V and 1 base from J; junction bases left unmatched: 6. This CDR3 has 16 amino acids. The germline CDR1 and CDR2 sequences are SGHRS and YFSETQ. CDR3 nucleotide sequence: TGCGCCAGCAGTCAACTAGCGGGAGCTGGCACAGATACGCAGTATTTT. This codes for CASSQLAGAGTDTQYF.

The genes are TRBV5-1 and TRBJ2-5; 7 bases line up with TRBD1. V lost 1 base to trimming and J lost 4 bases; unmatched junction nucleotides: 7. In germline, CDR1 is SGHRS, CDR2 YFSETQ. The CDR3 runs 15 residues. The CDR3 nucleotides are TGCGCCAGCAGCTTGCGCATGACAGGGAGAGAGACCCAGTACTTC. Translation gives CASSLRMTGRETQYF.

This clone is a singleton in its sample. The chain recombines TRBV5-1 with TRBJ1-3; 9 nucleotides match TRBD1. Trimming cost V 3 bases and J 3 bases; bases outside gene matches: 4. This CDR3 has 15 residues. Germline V lookup: CDR1 SGHRS, CDR2 YFSETQ. The CDR3 bases are TGCGCCAGCAGCTCCGACAGGGGGTTTGGAAACACCATATATTTT. It encodes CASSSDRGFGNTIYF.

The rearrangement joins TRBV12-5 to TRBJ1-5, with unresolved D. There are 15 residues in the CDR3. The germline gives CDR1 LGHNT, CDR2 FRNRAP. V dropped 3 bases and J dropped 6 bases, with 15 bases sitting between them. Here the CDR3 reads CASGFPPGSGQPQHF. CDR3 nucleotides: TGTGCTAGTGGTTTTCCCCCCGGGAGTGGTCAGCCCCAGCATTTT.

This rearrangement joins TRBV7-2 to TRBJ1-4; D is uncertain. The CDR3 is 14 residues long. Germline V gene lookup returns CDR1 SGHTA and CDR2 FQGNSA. Trimming shortened V by 1 base and J by 4 bases, and 7 bases separated the two germline ends. The CDR3 spells CASSLGTDNEKLFF. The CDR3 coding sequence is TGTGCCAGCAGCTTAGGAACTGATAATGAAAAACTGTTTTTT.

The chain couples TRBV5-6 to TRBJ1-1; possibly TRBD1 for D (6 bases). V gave up 4 bases and J gave up 1 base, with 11 bases separating them. CDR1 is SGHDT, CDR2 YYEEEE, per germline. The CDR3 sequence is 14 residues long. The CDR3 DNA reads TGTGCCAGCAGCACGGACAGAACGAACACTGAAGCTTTCTTT. It codes for CASSTDRTNTEAFF.

The rearrangement links TRBV6-1 to TRBJ1-2; 7 bases map to TRBD1. The CDR3 consists of 16 residues. From germline, CDR1 is MNHNS and CDR2 SASEGT. The V gene end was trimmed by 4 bases and the J gene end by 1 base; junction bases not matched to a gene: 9. CDR3 DNA sequence: TGTGCCAGCAGTGTGTGGGGGGACAGTGGTAACTATGGCTACACCTTC. The encoded protein is CASSVWGDSGNYGYTF.

This clone was picked up one time. The genes are TRBV30 and TRBJ1-2; D is ambiguous. Germline loops: CDR1 GTSNPN, CDR2 SVGIG (reference sequence). CDR3 length: 11 residues. Trimming pared 2 bases from V and 8 bases from J, leaving 9 bases between. In DNA form, the CDR3 reads TGTGCCTGGAGTAACGGGGTGGGCTACACCTTC. Translating it yields CAWSNGVGYTF.

J is TRBJ1-1 and V is TRBV4-1; D ambiguous. Germline V gene sequence: CDR1 MGHRA, CDR2 YSYEKL. V lost 2 bases, J lost 4 bases, and 11 bases lay in between. CDR3 length: 14 amino acids. The CDR3 reads CASSQTLRFTEAFF. The CDR3 DNA reads as TGCGCCAGCAGCCAAACTCTGAGGTTCACTGAAGCTTTCTTT.

The V call is TRBV19, the J call TRBJ1-2, with D maybe TRBD1 (5 bases). Germline lookup yields CDR1 LNHDA and CDR2 SQIVND (reference sequence). The CDR3 is made up of 12 amino acids. V was clipped by 8 bases and J by 4 bases, with 11 bases between them. In DNA, the CDR3 is TGTGCCAGTGGCAGGGCGAGCTATGGCTACACCTTC. It is translated as CASGRASYGYTF.

This rearrangement joins TRBV28 to TRBJ2-3, with a tentative D call TRBD2 (5 bases). Germline-derived CDR1 and CDR2 are MDHEN and SYDVKM. Trimming removed 5 bases at V and 5 bases at J, with 14 bases between. The CDR3 totals 14 residues. Here the CDR3 DNA reads TGTGCCAGCAGTCCCCCTAGCCCCCTAGATACGCAGTATTTT. Translation: CASSPPSPLDTQYF.

The chain employs TRBV5-1 and TRBJ2-4; D is perhaps TRBD2 (5 bases). Germline V gene sequence: CDR1 SGHRS, CDR2 YFSETQ. V shed 3 bases and J shed 14 bases, with 18 bases lying between them. This CDR3 region has 13 residues. CDR3 protein: CASSSSQPGFKYF. The CDR3 DNA reads TGCGCCAGCAGCTCCTCCCAACCGGGATTTAAGTACTTC. The full variable domain, rest sourced from reference TRBV5-1 and TRBJ2-4, is KAGVTQTPRYLIKTRGQQVTLSCSPISGHRSVSWYQQTPGQGLQFLFEYFSETQRNKGNFPGRFSGRQFSNSRSEMNVSTLELGDSALYLCASSSSQPGFKYFGAGTRLSVL.

The rearrangement uses TRBV6-5 and TRBJ2-5; 12 nucleotides match TRBD2. Germline CDR1 and CDR2: MNHEY and SVGAGI. The CDR3 is 16 amino acids. J lost 5 bases, V lost 0 bases, and 4 bases had no gene match. CDR3 nucleotide sequence: TGTGCCAGCAGTTACTCGAGCCTAGCGGGAGGGGAGACCCAGTACTTC. The encoded protein is CASSYSSLAGGETQYF.

The CDR3 region is CASSVPAGGGSTQYF. Written as DNA, the CDR3 is TGTGCCAGCAGCGTTCCAGCGGGGGGAGGGAGTACGCAGTATTTT. The chain joins TRBV9 to TRBJ2-3; 9 nucleotides match TRBD2. J gave up 8 bases and V 2 bases, and 9 bases lay outside the gene matches. Per the germline V gene, CDR1 is SGDLS and CDR2 is YYNGEE. This CDR3 has 15 residues.

This clone came up a few times. The rearrangement links TRBV5-5 to TRBJ1-3; 7 bases are a match to TRBD1. The junction had 7 bases not matched to a gene; V was cut back by 4 bases and J by 0 bases. Germline assignment: CDR1 SGHKS and CDR2 YYEKEE (reference sequence). This CDR3 spans 16 amino acids. The CDR3 coding sequence is TGTGCCAGCAGCCGCCTGGGACAGAACTCTGGAAACACCATATATTTT. Residues: CASSRLGQNSGNTIYF.